A single sample gave rise to the 24 T cell receptor beta chains below, sequenced in a study of CD8+ T cells in alopecia areata. In each case, RNA was isolated and then reverse transcribed into cDNA as the sequencing template. Here immunoSEQ multiplex PCR was the method, and the copy in TCRdb shows in-frame clones only, minus some. The sample has around 290,000 clones, none seen only once. CD4, CD8alpha, NKG2D, NKG2ACE and other markers guided sorting of pooled cutaneous lymph node cells. The source material was CD4+ T cells sorted from a lymph node. Receptors originate from a C3H/HeJ mouse with alopecia areata. The strain bears MHC haplotype H2-k.

This clone was counted a few times. Gene names refer to mouse genes. The chain's CDR3 is CASSVQGARNSDYTF. The part of the CDR3 DNA that was read is TGTGCCAGCAGTGTACAGGGGGCGCGGAACTCC. The V call is TRBV19, the J call TRBJ1-2, with TRBD1 matching over 9 bases. The read finishes 4 residues shy of the CDR3 end, and the germline J gene is used to complete it. The ends lost 4 bases at V and 2 bases at J; junction bases unmatched: 6. The CDR3 is 15 residues long. The germline gives CDR1 FNHDT, CDR2 SITEND (reference sequence).

This clone has more than one count but fewer than ten. The listed genes are named as in mouse. With the read ending 4 residues before the CDR3 end, the germline J gene is used to fill in that end. This chain connects TRBV19 to TRBJ2-3; TRBD2 matches 10 bases. V shed 3 bases and J 3 bases; nucleotides not matched to a gene: 1. From germline, CDR1 is FNHDT and CDR2 SITEND (reference sequence). The CDR3 is 14 residues long. CDR3 protein: CASSTWGGAETLYF. The CDR3 DNA, read in part, is TGTGCCAGCAGTACCTGGGGGGGCGCAGAA.

This clone was observed a handful of times. Gene names denote mouse genes. The sequence runs out 4 residues before the end of the CDR3; the remainder is reconstructed from the germline J gene. The chain employs TRBV5 and TRBJ1-2; TRBD1 agrees at 9 bases. The CDR3 has 15 residues. Losses at the gene ends were 2 bases for V and 2 bases for J; bases not matched to a gene: 3. CDR1 is LGHNA and CDR2 is YNLKQL in the germline V gene (reference sequence). This CDR3 reads CASSQTGQGNSDYTF. Partial CDR3 DNA: TGTGCCAGCAGCCAAACCGGACAGGGGAACTCC.

This clone showed up many times. Gene names and germline refer to mouse. Other nucleotide sequences in the sample specify the same CDR3. CDR3 DNA, as far as it was read: TGTGCTAGCAGTAGCTGGGGGGGGAGCTCCTAT. It encodes CASSSWGGSSY. The entire CDR3 is CASSSWGGSSYEQYF. The chain couples TRBV17 to TRBJ2-7; 9 bases line up with TRBD2. Read data end 4 residues before the CDR3 end; the end is taken from the germline J gene. Germline V lookup: CDR1 MNHDT, CDR2 YYDKIL. The CDR3 totals 15 residues. V was pared by 3 bases and J by 0 bases, with 3 bases of the junction left unmatched.

Comment on this clone: The germline and genes are mouse ones. Coverage ceases 4 residues before the CDR3 finishes, and the germline J gene fills in the end. The chain carries TRBV19 and TRBJ2-2; D call uncertain. The CDR3 runs 12 residues. The germline V gene has CDR1 FNHDT and CDR2 SITEND (reference sequence). V was pared by 5 bases and J by 6 bases, with 8 bases between. CDR3 bases read: TGTGCCAGCAGCAGACTCTCCGGG. Encoded protein: CASSRLSG. From start to end, the CDR3 is CASSRLSGQLYF.

As regards this clone: Germline and genes: mouse. Sequencing ends 4 residues short of the CDR3 end; the germline J gene provides the rest. The chain is built from TRBV1 and TRBJ1-2, with D perhaps TRBD1 (5 bases). V was cut by 1 base and J by 0 bases, with 9 bases left in between. CDR3 size: 15 residues. The V gene's germline CDR1 is NSQYPW and CDR2 LRSPGD (reference sequence). The part of the CDR3 DNA that was read is TGCACCTGCAGTGCAGGACAGAGAGCAAACTCC. It codes for CTCSAGQRANS. The CDR3 as a whole reads CTCSAGQRANSDYTF.

This clone appeared a few times. Germline and genes: mouse. The read falls 4 residues short of the CDR3 end, and the missing part is taken from the germline J gene. The V gene is TRBV13-1, the J gene TRBJ2-4, with 13 bases lining up with TRBD2. Germline V gene lookup returns CDR1 NSHNY and CDR2 SYGAGN. The CDR3 has 15 residues. CDR3 DNA, as far as it was read: TGTGCCAGCAGCCCCGGACTGGGGGGGCGGAAC. Encoded protein: CASSPGLGGRN. The entire CDR3 reads CASSPGLGGRNTLYF.

Remarks on this clone: The gene names given are mouse names. The read terminates 4 residues ahead of where the CDR3 ends, so the germline J gene completes it. At the DNA level, this CDR3 is encoded by other sequences in the same sample as well. The rearrangement joins TRBV13-3 to TRBJ1-2; 9 bases fit TRBD1. Unmatched junction bases numbered 4, after V lost 4 bases and J lost 3 bases. This CDR3 contains 14 residues. The V gene's germline CDR1 is NNHDY and CDR2 SYVADS. The DNA read from the CDR3 is TGTGCCAGCAGTCGGGACAGGGAAGACTCC. It specifies CASSRDREDS. The whole CDR3 protein is CASSRDREDSDYTF.

In the case of this clone: Gene names follow the mouse nomenclature. With the read ending 4 residues before the CDR3 end, the germline J gene is used to fill in that end. The chain is built from TRBV13-3 and TRBJ2-2, with D tentatively TRBD2 (7 bases). The CDR3 spans 14 residues. Trimming cost V 0 bases and J 4 bases, with 7 bases left between them. Germline CDR1 is NNHDY and CDR2 is SYVADS. Partial CDR3 DNA: TGTGCCAGCAGTGATGGGGGGGCCACCGGG. It yields the protein CASSDGGATG. The complete CDR3 reads CASSDGGATGQLYF.

On this clone itself: All gene names here are mouse names. From the germline J gene comes the end of the CDR3, since the read stops 4 residues before it. V and J are TRBV1 and TRBJ2-5; 12 positions agree with TRBD2. The germline gives CDR1 NSQYPW, CDR2 LRSPGD (reference sequence). CDR3 length equals 14 residues. Incomplete CDR3 DNA: TGCACCTGCAGAGGGACTGGGGGGTTAGAC. It translates to CTCRGTGGLD. The entire CDR3 sequence reads CTCRGTGGLDTQYF.

This clone appeared a few times. Germline and genes here are mouse. The sequence runs out 3 residues before the end of the CDR3; the remainder is reconstructed from the germline J gene. The sample has other DNA sequences that encode this CDR3 too. The rearrangement uses TRBV13-3 and TRBJ1-6; TRBD1 matches at 8 bases. TRBJ1-6 is an ORF for which the function is uncertain. V shed 5 bases, J shed 4 bases, and the junction held 2 bases outside the gene matches. Germline-derived CDR1 and CDR2 are NNHDY and SYVADS. The CDR3 is made up of 14 amino acids. This CDR3 is CASSQGAYNSPLYF. The part of the CDR3 DNA that was read is TGTGCCAGCAGCCAGGGGGCTTATAATTCGCCC.

About this clone: This may come from a read error, since a much larger clone is one base off. Here the gene names and germline are mouse. The read falls 4 residues short of the CDR3 end, and the missing part is taken from the germline J gene. The chain is built from TRBV19 and TRBJ1-2, with 7 bases identical to TRBD1. Germline V lookup: CDR1 FNHDT, CDR2 SITEND (reference sequence). This CDR3 has 14 residues. Trimming cost V 4 bases and J 0 bases; bases outside gene matches: 3. The sequenced part of the CDR3 DNA is TGTGCCAGCAGTCCACAGGGGTCAAACTCC. It codes for CASSPQGSNS. The whole CDR3 protein is CASSPQGSNSDYTF.

This clone was seen a handful of times. The listed genes are named as in mouse. The part of the CDR3 DNA that was read is TGTGCCAGCAGCTCTGGGGGGGCTGAGGCT. Amino acid sequence: CASSSGGAEA. The entire CDR3 protein is CASSSGGAEAEQFF. The gene calls are TRBV5 and TRBJ2-1, with TRBD2 matching over 10 bases. The read is 4 residues too short to cover the CDR3 end, so that end is filled in from the germline J gene. CDR1 LGHNA and CDR2 YNLKQL come from the germline V gene (reference sequence). The CDR3 is 14 residues long.

This clone was detected a few times. The listed genes are named as in mouse. The read comes to an end 4 residues before the CDR3 does, leaving the germline J gene to fill in the end. This chain connects TRBV31 to TRBJ2-1, with 10 bases fitting TRBD2. Trimming removed 3 bases from V and 1 base from J; junction bases left unmatched: 6. CDR1 is GKSSPN and CDR2 is SITVG in the germline V gene. The CDR3 totals 16 residues. CDR3 region: CAWSPDWGVNYAEQFF. The covered CDR3 bases are TGTGCCTGGAGCCCCGACTGGGGGGTGAACTATGCT.

Remarks on this clone: Mouse germline and gene names are used. Sequencing ends 3 residues short of the CDR3 end; the germline J gene provides the rest. The rearrangement links TRBV19 to TRBJ1-6, with TRBD1 as a possible D gene (5 bases). TRBJ1-6 is labeled an ORF, and its function is uncertain. Trimming shortened V by 7 bases and J by 3 bases, and 8 bases separated the two germline ends. Germline V lookup: CDR1 FNHDT, CDR2 SITEND (reference sequence). The CDR3 spans 13 residues. CDR3 bases read: TGTGCCAGCGGTCAGGGCTATAATTCGCCC. It encodes CASGQGYNSP. The CDR3 reads in full as CASGQGYNSPLYF.

This clone has more than one count but fewer than ten. Germline and genes: mouse. With the read ending 4 residues before the CDR3 end, the germline J gene is used to fill in that end. The rearrangement joins TRBV19 to TRBJ2-2, with 8 bases that match TRBD2. CDR1 is FNHDT, CDR2 SITEND, per germline (reference sequence). V gave up 4 bases and J gave up 0 bases; unmatched junction bases: 5. CDR3 size: 16 residues. The sequenced part of the CDR3 DNA is TGTGCCAGCAGTCGTCTGGGGGGAGCAAACACCGGG. Protein product: CASSRLGGANTG. From start to end, the CDR3 is CASSRLGGANTGQLYF. Together with reference TRBV19 and TRBJ2-2, the CDR3 gives the full variable domain: GGIITQTPKFLIGQEGQKLTLKCQQNFNHDTMYWYRQDSGKGLRLIYYSITENDLQKGDLSEGYDASREKKSSFSLTVTSAQKNEMAVFLCASSRLGGANTGQLYFGEGSKLTVL.

This clone was counted between two and nine times. The gene names here belong to mouse. The read stops 4 residues short of the end of the CDR3; the missing end is completed from the germline J gene. The chain employs TRBV5 and TRBJ1-2; 9 bases are a match to TRBD1. Germline V gene lookup returns CDR1 LGHNA and CDR2 YNLKQL (reference sequence). The junction had 3 bases not matched to a gene; V was cut back by 4 bases and J by 0 bases. The CDR3 runs to 15 residues. The CDR3 bases that were read are TGTGCCAGCAGCCCGACAGGGGGTGCAAACTCC. It encodes CASSPTGGANS. The whole CDR3 region reads CASSPTGGANSDYTF.

Only a few counts were recorded for this clone. The gene names given are mouse names. The missing CDR3 end, 4 residues past where the read stops, is filled in from the germline J gene. Other DNA sequences in this specimen translate into the identical CDR3. This chain joins TRBV13-1 and TRBJ2-5; 8 nucleotides align to TRBD2. This CDR3 has 15 residues. Germline V gene sequence: CDR1 NSHNY, CDR2 SYGAGN. The CDR3 is CASSVSGTGGDTQYF. The CDR3 bases that were read are TGTGCCAGCAGTGTTTCCGGGACTGGAGGGGAC.

To note about this clone: Gene names denote mouse genes. The read is 4 residues too short to cover the CDR3 end, so that end is filled in from the germline J gene. The rearrangement links TRBV13-1 to TRBJ1-1, with TRBD1 matching 7 bases. CDR1 and CDR2 (germline): NSHNY, SYGAGN. V shed 0 bases, J shed 1 base, and the junction held 3 bases outside the gene matches. The CDR3 consists of 15 residues. The part of the CDR3 DNA that was read is TGTGCCAGCAGTGATGTCCGGGACAGGAACACA. Its protein is CASSDVRDRNT. The CDR3 in its entirety is CASSDVRDRNTEVFF.

In the case of this clone: Mouse germline and gene names are used. Read data end 4 residues before the CDR3 end; the end is taken from the germline J gene. The rearrangement uses TRBV19 and TRBJ2-3; D gene ambiguous. Per the germline V gene, CDR1 is FNHDT and CDR2 is SITEND (reference sequence). There are 15 residues in the CDR3. Between the trimmed V and J ends, which lost 2 bases and 0 bases, there was a span of 10 bases. CDR3 loop: CASSIVGASAETLYF. CDR3 bases read: TGTGCCAGCAGTATTGTGGGTGCTAGTGCAGAA.

With regard to this clone: Mouse germline and gene names are used. Read data end 4 residues before the CDR3 end; the end is taken from the germline J gene. V is TRBV19 and J is TRBJ2-3; TRBD2 aligns across 11 bases. From germline, CDR1 is FNHDT and CDR2 SITEND (reference sequence). The CDR3 consists of 16 residues. The V gene end was trimmed by 3 bases and the J gene end by 0 bases; junction bases not matched to a gene: 3. The CDR3 DNA, read in part, is TGTGCCAGCAGTACGGGACTGGGGGTTAGTGCAGAA. Translation gives CASSTGLGVSAE. The entire CDR3 sequence reads CASSTGLGVSAETLYF.

This clone has only a few counts. Mouse gene names and germline throughout. The part of the CDR3 DNA that was read is TGTGCTAGCAGTAGAGCTGGGGGGATTAGTCAAAAC. This codes for CASSRAGGISQN. The CDR3 in full is CASSRAGGISQNTLYF. The chain joins TRBV17 to TRBJ2-4; 8 positions agree with TRBD2. The read terminates 4 residues before the CDR3 end, so the remaining end is supplied by the germline J gene. J was trimmed by 0 bases and V by 1 base; bases with no gene match: 3. CDR3 length: 16 amino acids. Germline V gene data show CDR1 as MNHDT and CDR2 as YYDKIL.

This clone was counted between two and nine times. Germline and genes here are mouse. The read gets to within 4 residues of the CDR3 end, and the germline J gene fills in the rest. The gene calls are TRBV1 and TRBJ1-1; D is uncertain. The germline V and J ends were trimmed by 0 bases and 3 bases, with 8 bases remaining between them. The germline V gene encodes CDR1 NSQYPW and CDR2 LRSPGD (reference sequence). The CDR3 spans 14 residues. CDR3 residues: CTCSADEGDTEVFF. Incomplete CDR3 DNA: TGCACCTGCAGTGCAGATGAGGGTGACACA.

This clone was seen a few times. The genes are named according to mouse. The read ends 4 residues before the CDR3 terminus; that terminus is restored from the germline J gene. This same CDR3 is encoded by further DNA sequences in the sample. This chain connects TRBV1 to TRBJ1-2; no reliable D call. CDR1 and CDR2 from the germline V gene are NSQYPW and LRSPGD (reference sequence). V lost 0 bases and J 4 bases, leaving 6 bases between the germline ends. The CDR3 has 13 residues. CDR3 DNA, as far as it was read: TGCACCTGCAGTGCAGATTCAGGCTCC. This encodes CTCSADSGS. In full, the CDR3 is CTCSADSGSDYTF.